A selection of T cell receptor beta chains follows, all from one sample in a study of T-cell memory formation after mild COVID-19. Each CDR3 protein gets one entry after TCRdb re-called the 5' RACE reads with MiXCR. The table includes 300,000 to 350,000 distinct CDR3 sequences, roughly 15% detected once. The sequencing sample was made of PBMCs or a T cell subset sorted from them (not recorded which). The receptors here all came from a man aged 18 to 30 who had mild COVID-19 (a few samples of this study predate the infection). Cell type and time point are not known. The CDR3 runs from the conserved cysteine through the conserved F or W. A D gene is named only where the DNA matches it firmly. Not every row has a clone size; where given, it reads once, few, many or a size class.

clone size	D gene	V gene	J gene	CDR3 protein	CDR3 DNA
-	TRBD1	TRBV24-1	TRBJ1-5	CATSDPPDRGGNQPQHF	TGTGCCACCAGTGATCCTCCGGACAGGGGAGGCAATCAGCCCCAGCATTTT
-	-	TRBV20-1	TRBJ2-2	CSASPGGELFF	TGCAGTGCTAGTCCGGGCGGGGAGCTGTTTTTT
few	-	TRBV7-9	TRBJ2-3	CASSTDYSTLYF	TGTGCCAGCAGCACGGACTATTCTACTCTGTATTTT
-	-	TRBV13	TRBJ2-7	CASSPGTRSYEQYF	TGTGCCAGCAGCCCAGGGACCCGATCCTACGAGCAGTACTTC
few	-	TRBV4-2	TRBJ1-5	CASSQAPGFLGNQPQHF	TGTGCCAGCAGCCAAGCCCCAGGGTTTTTAGGCAATCAGCCCCAGCATTTT
-	TRBD1	TRBV27	TRBJ1-4	CASSFRQGYEKLFF	TGTGCCAGCAGTTTCAGACAGGGGTACGAAAAACTGTTTTTT
-	TRBD1	TRBV28	TRBJ1-2	CASSLTGQNYGYTF	TGTGCCAGCAGTTTAACGGGACAGAACTATGGCTACACCTTC
-	-	TRBV7-2	TRBJ1-3	CASSLAPGTGNTIYF	TGTGCCAGCAGCTTAGCCCCAGGGACTGGAAACACCATATATTTT
-	TRBD1	TRBV7-2	TRBJ2-3	CASSMGQGADTQYF	TGTGCCAGCAGCATGGGACAGGGTGCAGATACGCAGTATTTT
-	TRBD2	TRBV5-1	TRBJ2-3	CASSGASGPTDTQYF	TGCGCCAGCTCTGGGGCTAGCGGGCCTACAGATACGCAGTATTTT
many	-	TRBV29-1	TRBJ2-1	CSVPLGIAYEQFF	TGCAGCGTACCCCTCGGGATAGCCTATGAGCAGTTCTTC
few	-	TRBV9	TRBJ1-1	CASSLGPERTEAFF	TGTGCCAGCAGCCTGGGCCCTGAACGTACTGAAGCTTTCTTT
few	-	TRBV5-1	TRBJ1-1	CASSREGLNTEAFF	TGCGCCAGCTCAAGGGAAGGGTTGAACACTGAAGCTTTCTTT
-	-	TRBV20-1	TRBJ2-3	CSAIRGIGTDTQYF	TGCAGTGCTATTAGGGGTATCGGGACAGATACGCAGTATTTT
-	TRBD2	TRBV3-1	TRBJ2-3	CASSQDPAGGSQDTQYF	TGTGCCAGCAGCCAAGACCCAGCGGGGGGGAGTCAAGATACGCAGTATTTT
few	-	TRBV29-1	TRBJ2-1	CSVSGSNSYNEQFF	TGCAGCGTTTCCGGGTCTAACTCCTACAATGAGCAGTTCTTC
-	-	TRBV7-2	TRBJ1-3	CASRTTGSGNTIYF	TGTGCCAGCAGGACTACAGGGAGTGGAAACACCATATATTTT
-	-	TRBV14	TRBJ2-5	CASSQGIGRPNRETQYF	TGTGCCAGCAGCCAAGGTATAGGCCGGCCAAATCGGGAGACCCAGTACTTC
many	TRBD2	TRBV20-1	TRBJ2-1	CSARTLAGGYNEQFF	TGCAGTGCCCGTACCCTAGCGGGGGGCTACAATGAGCAGTTCTTC
-	TRBD1	TRBV2	TRBJ1-1	CAVPDRVSTEAFF	TGTGCCGTTCCAGACAGGGTGTCCACTGAAGCTTTCTTT
-	-	TRBV7-2	TRBJ1-1	CASSLERVNTEAFF	TGTGCCAGCAGCTTAGAGCGGGTGAACACTGAAGCTTTCTTT
-	TRBD1	TRBV9	TRBJ2-1	CASSVEDRPYNEQFF	TGTGCCAGCAGCGTAGAGGACAGGCCCTACAATGAGCAGTTCTTC
many	-	TRBV7-2	TRBJ2-3	CASSLQGTGTDTQYF	TGTGCCAGCAGCTTACAGGGTACTGGCACAGATACGCAGTATTTT
few	-	TRBV14	TRBJ2-5	CASSQEWGDLLETQYF	TGTGCCAGCAGCCAAGAATGGGGGGACCTCCTAGAGACCCAGTACTTC
-	TRBD1	TRBV7-9	TRBJ1-2	CASGTEGYGYTF	TGTGCCAGCGGGACAGAAGGCTATGGCTACACCTTC
-	TRBD1	TRBV18	TRBJ1-2	CASSPGTGGSSGYTF	TGTGCCAGCTCACCCGGGACAGGGGGCTCTTCAGGCTACACCTTC
-	-	TRBV20-1	TRBJ1-4	CSARRGSTTNEKLFF	TGCAGTGCTCGAAGGGGATCGACAACTAATGAAAAACTGTTTTTT
many	-	TRBV29-1	TRBJ1-1	CSVEKPENTEAFF	TGCAGCGTTGAAAAACCGGAGAACACTGAAGCTTTCTTT
-	-	TRBV7-9	TRBJ2-1	CASSRAGAKQFF	TGTGCCAGCAGCCGGGCCGGGGCCAAGCAGTTCTTC
many	TRBD1	TRBV7-9	TRBJ2-3	CASSSQRDFRGRETDTQYF	TGTGCCAGCAGCTCCCAGAGGGATTTCAGGGGGCGAGAGACAGATACGCAGTATTTT
-	-	TRBV12-3/TRBV12-4	TRBJ1-6	CASSLNLQAPSSPLHF	TGTGCCAGCAGTTTAAATCTACAGGCACCCTCCTCACCCCTCCACTTT
-	-	TRBV7-2	TRBJ2-3	CASSPRQHGTDTQYF	TGTGCCAGCAGCCCTAGACAGCACGGCACAGATACGCAGTATTTT
few	-	TRBV20-1	TRBJ2-4	CSARDPRGLKNIQYF	TGCAGTGCTAGAGACCCCAGGGGTTTGAAAAACATTCAGTACTTC
many	-	TRBV5-5	TRBJ2-3	CASSQWTAEDTQYF	TGTGCCAGCAGCCAGTGGACAGCGGAAGATACGCAGTATTTT
few	-	TRBV9	TRBJ2-1	CASSSTGTPYNEQFF	TGTGCCAGCAGCTCGACCGGGACACCATACAATGAGCAGTTCTTC
few	-	TRBV20-1	TRBJ2-5	CSAPGRPKWETQYF	TGCAGTGCCCCCGGGCGCCCGAAATGGGAGACCCAGTACTTC
many	TRBD1	TRBV7-9	TRBJ2-5	CASTFTGGSETQYF	TGTGCCAGCACCTTTACAGGGGGCTCGGAGACCCAGTACTTC
few	-	TRBV7-2	TRBJ1-4	CASSPVREAANEKLFF	TGTGCCAGCAGCCCCGTCAGGGAGGCGGCTAATGAAAAACTGTTTTTT
few	-	TRBV18	TRBJ1-1	CASSPPRGRTTEAFF	TGTGCCAGCTCACCACCACGAGGGAGGACCACTGAAGCTTTCTTT
many	-	TRBV20-1	TRBJ1-1	CSAQGGSNTEAFF	TGCAGTGCTCAAGGGGGTTCGAACACTGAAGCTTTCTTT
-	-	TRBV7-2	TRBJ2-2	CASSSRATDTGELFF	TGTGCCAGCAGCTCCCGTGCGACAGACACCGGGGAGCTGTTTTTT
-	TRBD2	TRBV7-8	TRBJ2-1	CASSLGAGGVNEQFF	TGTGCCAGCAGCTTAGGAGCGGGGGGAGTCAATGAGCAGTTCTTC
few	TRBD1	TRBV10-2	TRBJ2-7	CASTIWGQAYEQYF	TGCGCCAGCACAATTTGGGGACAGGCCTACGAGCAGTACTTC
-	TRBD1	TRBV20-1	TRBJ1-4	CSARGGQGWDEKLFF	TGCAGTGCCCGGGGGGGACAGGGATGGGATGAAAAACTGTTTTTT
many	-	TRBV5-6	TRBJ1-5	CASSLLDQPQHF	TGTGCCAGCAGCTTGCTGGATCAGCCCCAGCATTTT
-	TRBD1	TRBV20-1	TRBJ1-2	CSANLGQEGKYGYTF	TGCAGTGCCAACTTGGGACAGGAAGGGAAGTATGGCTACACCTTC
few	TRBD1	TRBV12-3/TRBV12-4	TRBJ1-2	CASSVSRTGGSSYGYTF	TGTGCCAGCAGCGTTTCTCGGACAGGGGGTTCTTCTTATGGCTACACCTTC
few	-	TRBV7-2	TRBJ1-2	CASSPLRNDGYTF	TGTGCCAGCAGCCCCCTTCGGAACGATGGCTACACCTTC
few	-	TRBV6-5	TRBJ2-5	CASSWDGETQYF	TGTGCCAGCAGTTGGGACGGAGAGACCCAGTACTTC
many	-	TRBV6-5	TRBJ2-7	CASSYMISSYEQYF	TGTGCCAGCAGTTACATGATTAGCTCCTACGAGCAGTACTTC
-	TRBD1	TRBV29-1	TRBJ1-1	CSQRTGAVTNTEAFF	TGCAGCCAGAGGACAGGGGCGGTTACTAACACTGAAGCTTTCTTT
-	-	TRBV27	TRBJ1-1	CASRNAYNTEAFF	TGTGCCAGCAGGAATGCATATAACACTGAAGCTTTCTTT